This T cell receptor (beta chain) was identified during a study of shared clonotypes between healthy human individuals. Study-wide results and caveats: Exclusively blood specimens were collected; tissue repertoires likely differ.

Assay execution took place at the deep level. Authors' data handling: Junction-only immunoSEQ sequences carried no quality scores, so filtering differed. Profiled with immunoSEQ multiplex PCR; TCRdb holds only in-frame clones, not every one. That table gives V, J and clone size, and the DNA gave D and trimming. The sample carries about 1 million clones, about 70% recorded once. CD4+ cells were split into CD45RA+ naive and CD45RA-negative memory subsets. This clone turned up a few times. The target antigen is unknown. The CDR3 runs 15 residues. The J segment lost 5 bases and the V segment lost 0 bases, leaving 5 bases of the junction unmatched. Germline lookup yields CDR1 MNHNY and CDR2 SVGAGI (reference sequence).

The sample was memory CD4+ T cells sorted from blood. Subset meaning: CD45RA-negative fraction. V and J are TRBV6-6 and TRBJ1-2, with 8 bases lining up with TRBD1. The clonotype comes from a man between 18 and 35 years old in good health. Here the CDR3 reads CASSYSAGGAYGYTF. The CDR3 nucleotides read TGTGCCAGCAGTTACTCGGCAGGGGGCGCTTATGGCTACACCTTC.